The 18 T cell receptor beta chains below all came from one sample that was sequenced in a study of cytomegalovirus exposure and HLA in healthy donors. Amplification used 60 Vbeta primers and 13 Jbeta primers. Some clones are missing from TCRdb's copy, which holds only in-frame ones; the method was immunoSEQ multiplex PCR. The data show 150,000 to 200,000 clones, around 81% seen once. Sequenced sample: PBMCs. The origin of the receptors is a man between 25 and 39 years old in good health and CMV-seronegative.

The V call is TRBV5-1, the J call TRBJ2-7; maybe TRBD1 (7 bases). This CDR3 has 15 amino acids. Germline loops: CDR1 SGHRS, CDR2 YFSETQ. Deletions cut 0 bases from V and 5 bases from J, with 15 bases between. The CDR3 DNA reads TGCGCCAGCAGCTTGGGTGTCAGGGGGGTACACGAGCAGTACTTC. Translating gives CASSLGVRGVHEQYF.

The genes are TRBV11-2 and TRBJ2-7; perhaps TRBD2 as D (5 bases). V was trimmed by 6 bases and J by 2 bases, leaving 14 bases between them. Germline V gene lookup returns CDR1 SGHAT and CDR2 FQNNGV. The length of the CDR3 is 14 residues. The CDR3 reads CASSPIAGPYEQYF. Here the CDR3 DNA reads TGTGCCAGCAGTCCTATCGCGGGTCCCTACGAGCAGTACTTC. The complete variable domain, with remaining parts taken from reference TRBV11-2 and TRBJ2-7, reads EAGVAQSPRYKIIEKRQSVAFWCNPISGHATLYWYQQILGQGPKLLIQFQNNGVVDDSQLPKDRFSAERLKGVDSTLKIQPAKLEDSAVYLCASSPIAGPYEQYFGPGTRLTVT.

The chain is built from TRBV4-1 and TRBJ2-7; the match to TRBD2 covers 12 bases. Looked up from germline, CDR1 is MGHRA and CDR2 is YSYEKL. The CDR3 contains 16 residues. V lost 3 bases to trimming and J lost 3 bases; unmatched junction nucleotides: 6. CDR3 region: CASSQIGLAGIYEQYF. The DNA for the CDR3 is TGCGCCAGCAGCCAGATAGGACTAGCGGGGATCTACGAGCAGTACTTC.

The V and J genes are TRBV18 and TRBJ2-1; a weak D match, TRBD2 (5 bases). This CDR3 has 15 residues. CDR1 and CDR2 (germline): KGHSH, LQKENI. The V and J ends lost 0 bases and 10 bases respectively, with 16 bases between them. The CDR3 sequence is CASSPPPRGPWEQFF. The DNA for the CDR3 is TGTGCCAGCTCACCACCTCCCAGAGGGCCCTGGGAGCAGTTCTTC.

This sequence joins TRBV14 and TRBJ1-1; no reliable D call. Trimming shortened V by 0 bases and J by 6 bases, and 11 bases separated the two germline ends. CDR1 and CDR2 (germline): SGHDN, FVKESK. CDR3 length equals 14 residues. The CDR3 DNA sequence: TGTGCCAGCAGCCAAGAGATAGGAGAGCCTGAAGCTTTCTTT. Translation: CASSQEIGEPEAFF.

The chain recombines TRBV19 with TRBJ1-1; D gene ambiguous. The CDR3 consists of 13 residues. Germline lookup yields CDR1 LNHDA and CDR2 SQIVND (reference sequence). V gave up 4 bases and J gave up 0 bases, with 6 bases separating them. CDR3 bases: TGTGCCAGTAGTACGGGAATGAACACTGAAGCTTTCTTT. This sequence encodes CASSTGMNTEAFF. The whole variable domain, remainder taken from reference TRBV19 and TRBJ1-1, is DGGITQSPKYLFRKEGQNVTLSCEQNLNHDAMYWYRQDPGQGLRLIYYSQIVNDFQKGDIAEGYSVSREKKESFPLTVTSAQKNPTAFYLCASSTGMNTEAFFGQGTRLTVV.

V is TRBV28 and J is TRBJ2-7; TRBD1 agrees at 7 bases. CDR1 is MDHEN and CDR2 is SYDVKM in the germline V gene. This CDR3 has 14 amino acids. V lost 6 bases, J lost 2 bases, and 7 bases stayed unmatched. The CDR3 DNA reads TGTGCCAGCAGAGAGACAGGGAGAACCTACGAGCAGTACTTC. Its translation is CASRETGRTYEQYF.

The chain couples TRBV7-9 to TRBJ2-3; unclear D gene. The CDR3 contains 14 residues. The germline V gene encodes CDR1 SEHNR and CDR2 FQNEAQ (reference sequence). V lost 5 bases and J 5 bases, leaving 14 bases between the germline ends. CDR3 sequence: CASSHLGSLDTQYF. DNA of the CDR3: TGTGCCAGCAGCCACCTAGGTAGTTTAGATACGCAGTATTTT.

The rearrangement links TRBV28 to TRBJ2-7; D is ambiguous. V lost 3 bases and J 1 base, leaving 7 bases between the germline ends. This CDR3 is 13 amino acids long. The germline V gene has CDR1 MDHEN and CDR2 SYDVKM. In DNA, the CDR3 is TGTGCCAGCAGTTTTCCCCCATCCTACGAGCAGTACTTC. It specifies CASSFPPSYEQYF. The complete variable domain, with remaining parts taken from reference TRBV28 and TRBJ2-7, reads DVKVTQSSRYLVKRTGEKVFLECVQDMDHENMFWYRQDPGLGLRLIYFSYDVKMKEKGDIPEGYSVSREKKERFSLILESASTNQTSMYLCASSFPPSYEQYFGPGTRLTVT.

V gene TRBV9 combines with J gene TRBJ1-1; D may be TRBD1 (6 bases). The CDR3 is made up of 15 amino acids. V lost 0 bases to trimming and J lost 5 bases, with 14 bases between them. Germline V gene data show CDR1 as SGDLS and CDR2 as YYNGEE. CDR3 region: CASSVEGSGVTEAFF. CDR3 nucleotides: TGTGCCAGCAGCGTAGAGGGGTCAGGGGTGACTGAAGCTTTCTTT.

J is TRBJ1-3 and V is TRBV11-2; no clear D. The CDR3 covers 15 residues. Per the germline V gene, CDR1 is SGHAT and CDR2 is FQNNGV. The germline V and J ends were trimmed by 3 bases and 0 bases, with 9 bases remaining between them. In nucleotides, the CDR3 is TGTGCCAGCAGCTTCAGCGACTACTCTGGAAACACCATATATTTT. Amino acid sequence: CASSFSDYSGNTIYF.

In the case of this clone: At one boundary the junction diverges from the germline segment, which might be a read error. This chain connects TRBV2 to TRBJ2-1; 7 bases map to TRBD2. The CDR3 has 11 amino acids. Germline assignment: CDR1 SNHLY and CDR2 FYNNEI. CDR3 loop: CASSETGGKLF. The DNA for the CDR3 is TGTGCCAGCAGTGAAACCGGGGGGAAGCTCTTC.

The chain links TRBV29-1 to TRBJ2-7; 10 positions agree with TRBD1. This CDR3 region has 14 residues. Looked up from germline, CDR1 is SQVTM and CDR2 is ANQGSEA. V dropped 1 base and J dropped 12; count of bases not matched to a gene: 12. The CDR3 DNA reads TGCAGCGTTGAAGGGGTTAGGGACAGGGGTGGACTGTACTTC. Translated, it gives CSVEGVRDRGGLYF.

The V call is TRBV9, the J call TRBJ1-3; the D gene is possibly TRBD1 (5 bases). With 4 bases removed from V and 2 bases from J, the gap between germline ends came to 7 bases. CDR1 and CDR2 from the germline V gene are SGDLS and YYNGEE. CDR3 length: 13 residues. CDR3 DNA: TGTGCCAGCAGCCACAGGACTGGAAACACCATATATTTT. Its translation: CASSHRTGNTIYF.

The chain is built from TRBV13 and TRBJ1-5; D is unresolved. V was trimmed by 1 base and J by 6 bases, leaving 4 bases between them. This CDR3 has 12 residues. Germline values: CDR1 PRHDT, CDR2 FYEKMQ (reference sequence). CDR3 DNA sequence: TGTGCCAGCAGCTTAGCGGGTCAGCCCCAGCATTTT. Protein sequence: CASSLAGQPQHF.

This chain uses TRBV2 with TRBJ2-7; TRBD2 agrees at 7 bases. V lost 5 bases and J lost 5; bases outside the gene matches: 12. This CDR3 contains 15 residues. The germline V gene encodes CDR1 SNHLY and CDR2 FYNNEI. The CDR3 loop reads CASSIVGLRGHEQYF. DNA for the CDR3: TGTGCCAGCAGTATTGTGGGACTACGAGGCCACGAGCAGTACTTC.

Here the CDR3 reads CASTMLAGVFTGELFF. CDR3 sequence (DNA): TGTGCCAGCACAATGCTAGCGGGAGTATTCACCGGGGAGCTGTTTTTT. This sequence joins TRBV27 and TRBJ2-2, with 10 nucleotides matching TRBD2. The CDR3 length is 16 residues. Germline-derived CDR1 and CDR2 are MNHEY and SMNVEV (reference sequence). The junction had 9 bases not matched to a gene; V was cut back by 7 bases and J by 4 bases.

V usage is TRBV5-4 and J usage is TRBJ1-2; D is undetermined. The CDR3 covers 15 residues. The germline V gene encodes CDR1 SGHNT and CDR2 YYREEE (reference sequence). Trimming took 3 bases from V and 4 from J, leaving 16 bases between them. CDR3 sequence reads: CASSSLQFNSYGYTF. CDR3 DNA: TGTGCCAGCAGCTCCCTGCAGTTTAACAGCTATGGCTACACCTTC. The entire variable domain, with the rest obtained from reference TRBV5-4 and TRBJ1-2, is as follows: ETGVTQSPTHLIKTRGQQVTLRCSSQSGHNTVSWYQQALGQGPQFIFQYYREEENGRGNFPPRFSGLQFPNYSSELNVNALELDDSALYLCASSSLQFNSYGYTFGSGTRLTVV.